This TCR beta chain stems from a study of blood T cell repertoires in COVID-19. TCRdb's copy holds only in-frame clones and misses some; the assay was immunoSEQ multiplex PCR. The sample contains roughly 110,000 clones, approximately 81% of which appear only once. J was trimmed by 7 bases and V by 4 bases; bases with no gene match: 6. The V gene's germline CDR1 is SGHNT and CDR2 YYREEE (reference sequence). This CDR3 region has 13 residues. Input material: peripheral blood. The rearrangement uses TRBV5-4 and TRBJ2-7; TRBD2 agrees at 9 bases. The receptor's source is a man in his forties or fifties with acute or convalescent COVID-19. The CDR3 DNA sequence: TGTGCCAGCAGCCCCGAACTAGCGGGTGAGCAGTACTTC. As protein: CASSPELAGEQYF.